Following are 10 T cell receptor beta chains from one sample sequenced in a study of T cells after posttransplantation cyclophosphamide. Clones were read by immunoSEQ multiplex PCR, and TCRdb kept only the in-frame ones, dropping some. The data contain approximately 56,000 clones, approximately 94% of them singletons. Specimen: PBMCs. These receptors all come from a woman under 40 in good health and a related stem cell transplant donor.

The chain employs TRBV19 and TRBJ2-7, with D maybe TRBD1 (6 bases). In germline, CDR1 is LNHDA, CDR2 SQIVND (reference sequence). Trimming left V 3 bases short and J 3 bases short, with 12 bases between. The CDR3 sequence is 14 residues long. CDR3 loop: CASSINLQGYEQYF. The CDR3 DNA reads TGTGCCAGTAGTATCAATCTACAGGGCTACGAGCAGTACTTC.

This chain connects TRBV20-1 to TRBJ1-1; D is unresolved. V lost 7 bases, J lost 0 bases, and 6 bases lay in between. Looked up from germline, CDR1 is DFQATT and CDR2 is SNEGSKA (reference sequence). The CDR3 has 11 residues. The CDR3 DNA follows: TGCAGTGGGGGAGTGAACACTGAAGCTTTCTTT. Translating gives CSGGVNTEAFF.

This rearrangement joins TRBV7-2 to TRBJ2-3, with 7 bases lining up with TRBD2. CDR1 is SGHTA, CDR2 FQGNSA, per germline. V lost 1 base to trimming and J lost 1 base; unmatched junction nucleotides: 5. The CDR3 totals 16 residues. The CDR3 nucleotides read TGTGCCAGCAGCTTAGTATCCGCGGGGGGCACAGATACGCAGTATTTT. Translated: CASSLVSAGGTDTQYF.

The genes are TRBV9 and TRBJ2-1; 10 bases are a match to TRBD2. CDR3 length: 19 amino acids. Germline CDR1 reads SGDLS; CDR2 reads YYNGEE. Germline trimming cut 5 bases from V and 5 bases from J; bases unmatched to any gene: 19. DNA for the CDR3: TGTGCCAGCAGTGACCGGAGCGGGGGGGTATCAAGCCTACACAATGAGCAGTTCTTC. Encoded protein: CASSDRSGGVSSLHNEQFF.

This clone was counted a few times. The rearrangement links TRBV19 to TRBJ2-3; tentative D call: TRBD1 (5 bases). Trimming stripped 1 base from V and 1 base from J, with 9 bases between. CDR1 and CDR2 (germline): LNHDA, SQIVND (reference sequence). The CDR3 contains 15 residues. CDR3 loop: CASSIVQGRTDTQYF. In DNA form, the CDR3 reads TGTGCCAGTAGTATAGTCCAGGGCCGCACAGATACGCAGTATTTT.

The V call is TRBV7-9, the J call TRBJ1-2; D uncertain. In germline, CDR1 is SEHNR, CDR2 FQNEAQ (reference sequence). The CDR3 length is 12 residues. Trimming took 3 bases from V and 8 from J, leaving 10 bases between them. CDR3 region: CASSFGEGGYTF. The DNA for the CDR3 is TGTGCCAGCAGCTTTGGGGAGGGCGGCTACACCTTC.

The V and J genes are TRBV29-1 and TRBJ1-2, with 8 bases lining up with TRBD1. After removal of 7 bases from V and 5 bases from J, the junction contained 6 bases not matched to a gene. Germline V gives CDR1 SQVTM, CDR2 ANQGSEA. There are 12 residues in the CDR3. The CDR3 sequence: CSAQDRDYGYTF. CDR3 DNA: TGCAGCGCGCAGGACAGGGATTATGGCTACACCTTC.

The chain has TRBV2 and TRBJ1-4, with a possible D match to TRBD1 (5 bases). V dropped 6 bases and J dropped 7 bases, with 15 bases sitting between them. Germline CDR1 and CDR2: SNHLY and FYNNEI. The CDR3 loop spans 14 amino acids. The CDR3 spells CASRQERGPEKLFF. CDR3 DNA sequence: TGTGCCAGCAGACAAGAGCGGGGACCTGAAAAACTGTTTTTT.

The chain joins TRBV4-3 to TRBJ2-2; D not resolved. V was shortened by 0 bases and J by 6 bases, with 20 bases between the two germline ends. Germline assignment: CDR1 LGHNA and CDR2 YSLEER. The CDR3 contains 18 residues. The CDR3 sequence is CASSQDLWSSRWAGELFF. CDR3 sequence (DNA): TGCGCCAGCAGCCAAGATCTGTGGAGTTCCCGTTGGGCCGGGGAGCTGTTTTTT.

The rearrangement joins TRBV7-9 to TRBJ1-2; D is perhaps TRBD1 (6 bases). The V end was cut by 5 bases, the J end by 2 bases, with 15 bases between. CDR1 and CDR2 from the germline V gene are SEHNR and FQNEAQ (reference sequence). This CDR3 comprises 15 residues. DNA of the CDR3: TGTGCCAGCAGCCCGAGGGGACACCGGAACTATGGCTACACCTTC. The encoded protein is CASSPRGHRNYGYTF.